This paragraph reports one TCR beta chain. Followed longitudinally, the Seattle patients had been enrolled during active infection. The germline gives CDR1 MDHEN, CDR2 SYDVKM. V lost 5 bases, J lost 6 bases, and 6 bases stayed unmatched. The CDR3 is 14 residues long. The entry originates in a study of blood T cell repertoires in COVID-19. Study-wide background: Sites in the United States, Italy and Spain provided acute and convalescent COVID-19 samples. Sources were T cells, B-cell-depleted T cells, or PBMCs; the material itself was cDNA or gDNA.

Clones were sequenced by immunoSEQ multiplex PCR, and TCRdb holds only the in-frame ones, with some missing. Found here are around 200,000 clones, over 80% of them singletons; the top ten hold 7%. Sequences were obtained from peripheral blood. This sequence joins TRBV28 and TRBJ2-7, with 11 nucleotides matching TRBD2. This receptor was identified in a woman between 40 and 55 years old with COVID-19, enrolled during active disease. The CDR3 nucleotides are TGTGCCAGCAGTATCTCTAGCGGGAGGTTCGAGCAGTACTTC. Translating gives CASSISSGRFEQYF. The whole variable domain, filled in from reference TRBV28 and TRBJ2-7, reads DVKVTQSSRYLVKRTGEKVFLECVQDMDHENMFWYRQDPGLGLRLIYFSYDVKMKEKGDIPEGYSVSREKKERFSLILESASTNQTSMYLCASSISSGRFEQYFGPGTRLTVT.